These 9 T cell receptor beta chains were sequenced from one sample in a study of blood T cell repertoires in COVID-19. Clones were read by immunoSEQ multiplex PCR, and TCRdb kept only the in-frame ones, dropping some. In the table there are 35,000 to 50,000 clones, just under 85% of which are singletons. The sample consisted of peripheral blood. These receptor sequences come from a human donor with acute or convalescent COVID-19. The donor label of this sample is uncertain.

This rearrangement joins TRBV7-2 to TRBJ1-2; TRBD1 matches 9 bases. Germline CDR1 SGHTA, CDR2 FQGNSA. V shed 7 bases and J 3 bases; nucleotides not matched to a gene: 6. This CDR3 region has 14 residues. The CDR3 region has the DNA TGTGCCAGCAACTCCGGACAGGGGCACTATGGCTACACCTTC. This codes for CASNSGQGHYGYTF.

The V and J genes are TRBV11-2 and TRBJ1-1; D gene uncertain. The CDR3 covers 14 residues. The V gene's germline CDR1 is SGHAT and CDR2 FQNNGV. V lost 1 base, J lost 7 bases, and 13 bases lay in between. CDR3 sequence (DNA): TGTGCCAGCAGCTTAGCTGGGTTACAGAGTGAAGCTTTCTTT. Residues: CASSLAGLQSEAFF.

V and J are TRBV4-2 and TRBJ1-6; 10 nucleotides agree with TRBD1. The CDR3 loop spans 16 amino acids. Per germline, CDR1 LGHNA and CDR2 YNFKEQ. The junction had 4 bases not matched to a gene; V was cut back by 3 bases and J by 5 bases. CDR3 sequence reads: CASSHPGQGNNSPLHF. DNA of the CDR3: TGTGCCAGCAGCCACCCGGGACAGGGGAATAATTCACCCCTCCACTTT.

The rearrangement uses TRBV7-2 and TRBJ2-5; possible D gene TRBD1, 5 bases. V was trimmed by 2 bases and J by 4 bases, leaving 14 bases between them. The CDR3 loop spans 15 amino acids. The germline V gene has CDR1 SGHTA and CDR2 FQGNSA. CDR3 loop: CASSLMSDSSETQYF. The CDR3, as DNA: TGTGCCAGCAGCTTAATGTCAGACAGCTCAGAGACCCAGTACTTC.

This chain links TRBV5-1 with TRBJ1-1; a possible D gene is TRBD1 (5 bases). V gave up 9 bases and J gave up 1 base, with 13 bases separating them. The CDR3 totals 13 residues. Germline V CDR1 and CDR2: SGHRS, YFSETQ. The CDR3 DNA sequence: TGCGCCACCAGGGAGCTGGAGAACACTGAAGCTTTCTTT. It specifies CATRELENTEAFF.

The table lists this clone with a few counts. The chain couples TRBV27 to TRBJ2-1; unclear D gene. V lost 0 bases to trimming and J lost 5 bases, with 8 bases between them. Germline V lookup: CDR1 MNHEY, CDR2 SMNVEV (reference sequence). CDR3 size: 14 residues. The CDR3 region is CASSLSLFDNEQFF. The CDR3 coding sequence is TGTGCCAGCAGTTTATCCCTATTTGACAATGAGCAGTTCTTC.

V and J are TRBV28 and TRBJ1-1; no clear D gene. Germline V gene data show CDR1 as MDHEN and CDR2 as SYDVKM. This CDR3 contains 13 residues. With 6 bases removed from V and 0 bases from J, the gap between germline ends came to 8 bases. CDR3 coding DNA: TGTGCCAGCAGCCAACTCATGAACACTGAAGCTTTCTTT. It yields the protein CASSQLMNTEAFF.

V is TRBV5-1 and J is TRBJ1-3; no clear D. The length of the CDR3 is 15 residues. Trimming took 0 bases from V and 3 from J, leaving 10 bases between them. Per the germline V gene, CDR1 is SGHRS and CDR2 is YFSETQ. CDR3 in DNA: TGCGCCAGCAGCTTGGGAGGATCTTATGGAAACACCATATATTTT. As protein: CASSLGGSYGNTIYF. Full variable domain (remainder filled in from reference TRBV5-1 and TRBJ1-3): KAGVTQTPRYLIKTRGQQVTLSCSPISGHRSVSWYQQTPGQGLQFLFEYFSETQRNKGNFPGRFSGRQFSNSRSEMNVSTLELGDSALYLCASSLGGSYGNTIYFGEGSWLTVV.

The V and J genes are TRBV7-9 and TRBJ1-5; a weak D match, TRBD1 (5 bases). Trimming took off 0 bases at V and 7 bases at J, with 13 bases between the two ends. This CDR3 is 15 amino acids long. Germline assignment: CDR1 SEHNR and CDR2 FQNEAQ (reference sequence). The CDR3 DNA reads TGTGCCAGCAGCTTAGCGGTCAATACAGGACAGCCCCAGCATTTT. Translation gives CASSLAVNTGQPQHF.